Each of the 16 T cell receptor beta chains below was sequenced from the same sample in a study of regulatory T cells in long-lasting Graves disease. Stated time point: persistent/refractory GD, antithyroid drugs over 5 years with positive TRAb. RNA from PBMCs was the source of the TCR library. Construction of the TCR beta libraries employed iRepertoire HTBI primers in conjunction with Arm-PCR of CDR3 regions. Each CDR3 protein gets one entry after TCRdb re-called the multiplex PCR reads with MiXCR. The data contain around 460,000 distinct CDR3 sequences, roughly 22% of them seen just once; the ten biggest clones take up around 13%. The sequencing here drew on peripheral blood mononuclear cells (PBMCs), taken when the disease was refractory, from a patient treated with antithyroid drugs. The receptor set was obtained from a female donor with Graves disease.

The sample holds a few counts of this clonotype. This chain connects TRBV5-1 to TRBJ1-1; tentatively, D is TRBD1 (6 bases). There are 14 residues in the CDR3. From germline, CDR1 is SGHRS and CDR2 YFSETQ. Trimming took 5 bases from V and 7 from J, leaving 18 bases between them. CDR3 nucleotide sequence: TGCGCCAGCAGGCCCGGGGGCCCTCTGGGTGAAGCTTTCTTT. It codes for CASRPGGPLGEAFF.

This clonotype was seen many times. CDR3 in DNA: TGCAGTGCTAGAGACTATGTCATAACGGGGCAGATTTACGAGACCCAGTACTTC. It codes for CSARDYVITGQIYETQYF. The rearrangement uses TRBV20-1 and TRBJ2-5, with D perhaps given as TRBD1 or TRBD2 (5 bases each). The CDR3 contains 18 residues. V lost 0 bases and J lost 5, with 25 bases in between. The germline V gene has CDR1 DFQATT and CDR2 SNEGSKA (reference sequence).

The CDR3 nucleotides read TGTGCCAGCAGCTTAGAGGTTTGGGGGCCTTTGGGTGAAGCTTTCTTT. Translating gives CASSLEVWGPLGEAFF. The V and J genes are TRBV7-9 and TRBJ1-1; tentatively, D is TRBD1 (6 bases). Germline assignment: CDR1 SEHNR and CDR2 FQNEAQ (reference sequence). Trimming stripped 1 base from V and 7 bases from J, with 19 bases between. The CDR3 is made up of 16 amino acids.

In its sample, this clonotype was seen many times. The CDR3 bases are TGTGCCACCCGCGGGGCTGGGCCCTACGAGCAGTACTTC. Protein product: CATRGAGPYEQYF. This chain uses TRBV28 with TRBJ2-7; D is possibly TRBD2 (6 bases). The germline V gene has CDR1 MDHEN and CDR2 SYDVKM. V lost 10 bases and J 2 bases, leaving 15 bases between the germline ends. The CDR3 is 13 residues long.

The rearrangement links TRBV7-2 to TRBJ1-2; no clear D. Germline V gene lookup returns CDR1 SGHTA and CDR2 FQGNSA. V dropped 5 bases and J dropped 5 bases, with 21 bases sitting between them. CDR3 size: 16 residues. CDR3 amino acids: CASSIRFTAEAYGYTF. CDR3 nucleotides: TGTGCCAGCAGCATAAGATTTACAGCGGAGGCTTATGGCTACACCTTC.

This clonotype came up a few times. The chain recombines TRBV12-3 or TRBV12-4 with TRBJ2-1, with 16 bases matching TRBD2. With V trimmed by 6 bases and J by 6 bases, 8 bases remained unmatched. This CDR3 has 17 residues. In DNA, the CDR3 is TGTGCCAGCAGGGGGACTAGCGGGAGGGCCTTCGCCAATGAGCAGTTCTTC. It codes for CASRGTSGRAFANEQFF.

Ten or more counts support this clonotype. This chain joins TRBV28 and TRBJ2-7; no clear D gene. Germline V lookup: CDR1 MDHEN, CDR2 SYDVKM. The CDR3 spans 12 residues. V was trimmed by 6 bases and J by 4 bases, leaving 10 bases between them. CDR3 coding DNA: TGTGCCAGCAGGGCTGACAATTACGAGCAGTACTTC. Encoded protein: CASRADNYEQYF.

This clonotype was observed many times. For the CDR3, the DNA is TGCAGTGCAAACAGGGGGGGTGATGAAAAACTGTTTTTT. Its protein product is CSANRGGDEKLFF. The V and J genes are TRBV20-1 and TRBJ1-4; 8 nucleotides agree with TRBD1. CDR3 size: 13 residues. V trimming: 6 bases; J trimming: 6 bases; junction bases outside the gene matches: 6. Germline assignment: CDR1 DFQATT and CDR2 SNEGSKA (reference sequence).

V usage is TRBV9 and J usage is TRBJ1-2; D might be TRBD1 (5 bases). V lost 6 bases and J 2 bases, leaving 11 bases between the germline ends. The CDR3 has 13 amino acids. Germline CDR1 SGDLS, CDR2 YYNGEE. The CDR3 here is CASKGSPNYGYTF. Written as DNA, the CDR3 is TGTGCCAGCAAGGGGAGCCCAAACTATGGCTACACCTTC.

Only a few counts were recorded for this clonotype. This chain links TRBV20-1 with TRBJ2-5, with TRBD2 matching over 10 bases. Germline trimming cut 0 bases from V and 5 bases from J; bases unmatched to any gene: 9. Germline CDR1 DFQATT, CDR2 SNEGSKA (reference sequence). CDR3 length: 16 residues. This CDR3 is CSARDPAGGRRETQYF. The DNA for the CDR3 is TGCAGTGCTAGAGATCCAGCGGGGGGGCGGCGGGAGACCCAGTACTTC.

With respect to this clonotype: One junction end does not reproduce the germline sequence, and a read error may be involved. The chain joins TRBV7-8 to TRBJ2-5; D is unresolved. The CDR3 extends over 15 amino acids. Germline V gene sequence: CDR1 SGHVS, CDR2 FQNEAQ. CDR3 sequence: CAGSFDRWILETQYF. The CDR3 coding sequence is TGTGCCGGCAGCTTCGACCGCTGGATTTTAGAGACCCAGTACTTC.

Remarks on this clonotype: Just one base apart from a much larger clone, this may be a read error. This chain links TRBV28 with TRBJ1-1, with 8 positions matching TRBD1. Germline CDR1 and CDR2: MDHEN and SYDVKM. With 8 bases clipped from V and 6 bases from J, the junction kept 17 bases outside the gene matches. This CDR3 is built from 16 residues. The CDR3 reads CASGFMRQGLLAEAFF. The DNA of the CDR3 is TGTGCCAGCGGGTTTATGAGACAGGGGCTGTTGGCTGAAGCTTTCTTT.

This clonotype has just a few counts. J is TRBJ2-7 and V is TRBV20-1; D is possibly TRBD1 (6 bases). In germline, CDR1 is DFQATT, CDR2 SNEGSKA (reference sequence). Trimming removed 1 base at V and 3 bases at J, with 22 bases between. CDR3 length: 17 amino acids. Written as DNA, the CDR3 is TGCAGTGCTAGAGTGGCGGACAGCGCCGTAACAATCTACGAGCAGTACTTC. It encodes CSARVADSAVTIYEQYF.

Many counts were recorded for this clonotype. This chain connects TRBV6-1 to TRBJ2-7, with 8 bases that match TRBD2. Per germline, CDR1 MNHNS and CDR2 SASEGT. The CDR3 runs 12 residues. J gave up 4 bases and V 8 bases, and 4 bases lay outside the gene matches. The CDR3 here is CASQAGVYEQYF. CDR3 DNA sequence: TGTGCCAGCCAAGCGGGGGTGTACGAGCAGTACTTC.

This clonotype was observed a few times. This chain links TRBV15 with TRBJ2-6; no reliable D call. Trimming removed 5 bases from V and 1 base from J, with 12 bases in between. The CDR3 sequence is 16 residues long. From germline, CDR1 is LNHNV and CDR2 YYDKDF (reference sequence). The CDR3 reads CATSHLMGSGANVLTF. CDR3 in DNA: TGTGCCACCAGCCACTTGATGGGGTCTGGGGCCAACGTCCTGACTTTC. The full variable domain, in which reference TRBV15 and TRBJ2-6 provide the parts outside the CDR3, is DAMVIQNPRYQVTQFGKPVTLSCSQTLNHNVMYWYQQKSSQAPKLLFHYYDKDFNNEADTPDNFQSRRPNTSFCFLDIRSPGLGDTAMYLCATSHLMGSGANVLTFGAGSRLTVL.

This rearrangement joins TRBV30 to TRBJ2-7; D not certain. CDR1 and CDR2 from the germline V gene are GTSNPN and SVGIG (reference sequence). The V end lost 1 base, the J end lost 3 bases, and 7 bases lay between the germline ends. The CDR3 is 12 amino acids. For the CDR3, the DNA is TGTGCCTGGAGTGAAAGACTCTACGAGCAGTACTTC. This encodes CAWSERLYEQYF.